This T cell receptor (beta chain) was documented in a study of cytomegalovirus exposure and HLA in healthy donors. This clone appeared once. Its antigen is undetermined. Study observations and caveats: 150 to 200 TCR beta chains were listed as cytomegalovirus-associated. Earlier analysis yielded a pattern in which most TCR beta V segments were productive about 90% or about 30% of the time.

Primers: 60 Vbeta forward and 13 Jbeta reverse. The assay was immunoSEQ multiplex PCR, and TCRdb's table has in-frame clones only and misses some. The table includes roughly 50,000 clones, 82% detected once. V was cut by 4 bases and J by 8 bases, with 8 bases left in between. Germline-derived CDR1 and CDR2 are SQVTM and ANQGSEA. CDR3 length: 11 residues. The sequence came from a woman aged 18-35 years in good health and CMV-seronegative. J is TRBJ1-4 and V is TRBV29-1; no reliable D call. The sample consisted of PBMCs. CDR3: CSVGLGEKLFF. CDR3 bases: TGCAGCGTTGGCCTGGGCGAAAAACTGTTTTTT.